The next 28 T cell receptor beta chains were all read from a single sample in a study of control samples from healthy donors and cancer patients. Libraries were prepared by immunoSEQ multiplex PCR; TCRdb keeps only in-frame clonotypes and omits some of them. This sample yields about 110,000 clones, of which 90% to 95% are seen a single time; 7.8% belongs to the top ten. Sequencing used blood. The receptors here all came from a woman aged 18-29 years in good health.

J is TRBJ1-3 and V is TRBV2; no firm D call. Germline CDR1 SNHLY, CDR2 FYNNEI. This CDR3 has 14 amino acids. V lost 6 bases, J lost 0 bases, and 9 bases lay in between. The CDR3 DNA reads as TGTGCCAGCAGCCTACGTGACTCTGGAAACACCATATATTTT. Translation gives CASSLRDSGNTIYF.

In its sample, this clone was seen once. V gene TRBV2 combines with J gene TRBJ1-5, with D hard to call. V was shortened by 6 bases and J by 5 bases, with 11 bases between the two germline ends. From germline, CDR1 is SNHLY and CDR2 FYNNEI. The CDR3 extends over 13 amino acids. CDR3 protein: CASSRGDDQPQHF. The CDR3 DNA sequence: TGTGCCAGCAGCCGGGGAGACGATCAGCCCCAGCATTTT.

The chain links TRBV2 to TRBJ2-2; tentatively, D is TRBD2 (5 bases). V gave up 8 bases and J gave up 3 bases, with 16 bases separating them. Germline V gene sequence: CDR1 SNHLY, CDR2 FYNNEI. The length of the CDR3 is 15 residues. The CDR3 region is CASRLERADTGELFF. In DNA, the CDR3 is TGTGCCAGCCGACTGGAGAGGGCGGACACCGGGGAGCTGTTTTTT.

DNA for the CDR3: TGTGCCAGCCCACATAGGCCAGCGGGAGGGCTCGCGTATTTT. Its protein product is CASPHRPAGGLAYF. The genes are TRBV21-1 and TRBJ2-3; the table calls TRBD2, which could not be checked here. TRBV21-1 has pseudogene status. The CDR3 runs 14 residues.

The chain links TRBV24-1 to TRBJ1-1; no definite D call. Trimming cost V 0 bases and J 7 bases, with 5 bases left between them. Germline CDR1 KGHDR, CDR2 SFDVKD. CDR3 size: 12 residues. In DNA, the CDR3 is TGTGCCACCAGTGATTTGAAGGGTGAAGCTTTCTTT. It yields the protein CATSDLKGEAFF.

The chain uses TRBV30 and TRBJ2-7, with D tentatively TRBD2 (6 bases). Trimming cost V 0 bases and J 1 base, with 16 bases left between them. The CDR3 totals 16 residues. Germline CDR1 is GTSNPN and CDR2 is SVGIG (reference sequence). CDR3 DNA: TGTGCCTGGAGTGTACTTGGGCTAGCGAGATCCTACGAGCAGTACTTC. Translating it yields CAWSVLGLARSYEQYF.

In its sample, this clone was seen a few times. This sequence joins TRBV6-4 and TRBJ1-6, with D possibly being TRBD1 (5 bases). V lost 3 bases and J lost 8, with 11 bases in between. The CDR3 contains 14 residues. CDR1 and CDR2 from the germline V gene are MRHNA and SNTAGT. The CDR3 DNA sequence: TGTGCCAGCAGTGATGGAGGGGCAGATTCACCCCTCCACTTT. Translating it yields CASSDGGADSPLHF.

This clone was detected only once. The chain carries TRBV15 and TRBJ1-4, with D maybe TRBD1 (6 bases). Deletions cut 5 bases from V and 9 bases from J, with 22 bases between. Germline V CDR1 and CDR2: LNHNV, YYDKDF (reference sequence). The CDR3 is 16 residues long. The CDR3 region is CATSRSAGQSDQKLFF. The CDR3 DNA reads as TGTGCCACCAGCCGTTCCGCAGGACAGTCCGATCAAAAACTGTTTTTT.

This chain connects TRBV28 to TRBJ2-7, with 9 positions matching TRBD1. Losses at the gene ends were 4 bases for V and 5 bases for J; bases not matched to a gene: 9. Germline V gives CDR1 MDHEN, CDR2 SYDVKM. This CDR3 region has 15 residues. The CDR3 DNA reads TGTGCCAGCAGTTGGCCCCGGACAGGGGTCGACGAGCAGTACTTC. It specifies CASSWPRTGVDEQYF.

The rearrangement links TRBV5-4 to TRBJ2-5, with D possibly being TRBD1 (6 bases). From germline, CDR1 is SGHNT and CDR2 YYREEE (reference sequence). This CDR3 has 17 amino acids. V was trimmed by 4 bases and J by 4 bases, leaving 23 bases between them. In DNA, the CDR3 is TGTGCCAGCAGCCCGCGGGCGGGCAGGGGCTCTGGAGAGACCCAGTACTTC. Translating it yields CASSPRAGRGSGETQYF.

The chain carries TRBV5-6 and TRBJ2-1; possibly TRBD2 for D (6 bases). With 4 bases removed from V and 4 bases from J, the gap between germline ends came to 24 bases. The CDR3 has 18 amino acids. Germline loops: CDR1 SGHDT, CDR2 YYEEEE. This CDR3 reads CASSLLSVAGRGYNEQFF. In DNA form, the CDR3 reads TGTGCCAGCAGCCTCCTGAGTGTAGCAGGGCGGGGTTACAATGAGCAGTTCTTC.

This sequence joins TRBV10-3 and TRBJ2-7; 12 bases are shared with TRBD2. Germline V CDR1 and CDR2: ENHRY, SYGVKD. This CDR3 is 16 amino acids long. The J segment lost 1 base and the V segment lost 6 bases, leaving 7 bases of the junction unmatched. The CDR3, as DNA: TGTGCCATCAGGGCTAGCGGGAGGGCCTTGTCCTACGAGCAGTACTTC. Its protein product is CAIRASGRALSYEQYF.

The chain's CDR3 is CASSFSGGSTDTQYF. The CDR3 DNA is TGTGCCAGCAGCTTTAGCGGGGGGAGCACAGATACGCAGTATTTT. The chain uses TRBV7-2 and TRBJ2-3; 10 nucleotides agree with TRBD2. The CDR3 covers 15 residues. V gave up 3 bases and J gave up 0 bases; unmatched junction bases: 0. Germline CDR1 SGHTA, CDR2 FQGNSA.

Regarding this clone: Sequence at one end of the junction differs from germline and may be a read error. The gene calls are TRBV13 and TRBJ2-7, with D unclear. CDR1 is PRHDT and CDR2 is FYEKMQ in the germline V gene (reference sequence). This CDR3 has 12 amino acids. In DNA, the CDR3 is TGTGCCAGCAGCTTGGGGTCCTTCGAGCAGTACTTC. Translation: CASSLGSFEQYF.

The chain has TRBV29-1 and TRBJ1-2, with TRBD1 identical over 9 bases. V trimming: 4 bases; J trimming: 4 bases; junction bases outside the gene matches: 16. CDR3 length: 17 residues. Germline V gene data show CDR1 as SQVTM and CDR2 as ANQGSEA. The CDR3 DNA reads TGCAGCGTTGCCCGTCCCCGGGGACAGGGAAGTTCCTATGGCTACACCTTC. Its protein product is CSVARPRGQGSSYGYTF. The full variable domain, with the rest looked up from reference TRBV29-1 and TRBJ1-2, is SAVISQKPSRDICQRGTSLTIQCQVDSQVTMMFWYRQQPGQSLTLIATANQGSEATYESGFVIDKFPISRPNLTFSTLTVSNMSPEDSSIYLCSVARPRGQGSSYGYTFGSGTRLTVV.

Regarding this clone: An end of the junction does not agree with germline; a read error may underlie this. CDR3 DNA: TGTGCCAGCAGCATAGGGGCTAGCGGTCGAAATGAGCAGTTCTTC. Translation: CASSIGASGRNEQFF. The V call is TRBV13, the J call TRBJ2-1; 7 bases are shared with TRBD2. CDR1 is PRHDT, CDR2 FYEKMQ, per germline (reference sequence). The CDR3 is 15 amino acids.

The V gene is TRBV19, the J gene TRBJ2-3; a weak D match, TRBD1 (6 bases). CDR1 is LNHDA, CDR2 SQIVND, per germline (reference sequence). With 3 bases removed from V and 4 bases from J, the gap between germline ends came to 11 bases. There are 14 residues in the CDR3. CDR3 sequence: CASSMGAVADTQYF. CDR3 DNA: TGTGCCAGTAGTATGGGGGCCGTGGCAGATACGCAGTATTTT.

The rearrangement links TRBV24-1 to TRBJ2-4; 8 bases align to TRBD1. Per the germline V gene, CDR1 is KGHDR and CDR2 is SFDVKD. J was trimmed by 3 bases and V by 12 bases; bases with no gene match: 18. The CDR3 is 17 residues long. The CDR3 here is CAGSEDRVKGVKNIQYF. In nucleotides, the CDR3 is TGTGCCGGCTCCGAGGACAGGGTAAAAGGGGTCAAAAACATTCAGTACTTC.

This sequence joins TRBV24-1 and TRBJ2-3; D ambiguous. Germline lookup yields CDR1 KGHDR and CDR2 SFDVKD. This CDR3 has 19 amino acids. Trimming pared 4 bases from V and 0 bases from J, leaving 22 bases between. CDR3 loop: CATSDSDVSDFASTDTQYF. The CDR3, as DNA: TGTGCCACCAGTGACTCCGACGTATCGGATTTTGCTAGCACAGATACGCAGTATTTT.

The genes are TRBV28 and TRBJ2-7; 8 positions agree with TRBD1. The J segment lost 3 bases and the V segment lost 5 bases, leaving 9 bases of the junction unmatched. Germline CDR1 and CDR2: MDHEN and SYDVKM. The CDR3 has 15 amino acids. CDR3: CASSPPGQAIYEQYF. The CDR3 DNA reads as TGTGCCAGCAGTCCACCGGGACAGGCGATCTACGAGCAGTACTTC.

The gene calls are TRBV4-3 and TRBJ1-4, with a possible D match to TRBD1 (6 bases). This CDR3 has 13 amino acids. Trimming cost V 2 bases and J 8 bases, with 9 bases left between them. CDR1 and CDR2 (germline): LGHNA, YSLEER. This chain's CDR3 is CASSQFGGEKLFF. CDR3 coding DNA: TGCGCCAGCAGCCAATTCGGGGGCGAAAAACTGTTTTTT.

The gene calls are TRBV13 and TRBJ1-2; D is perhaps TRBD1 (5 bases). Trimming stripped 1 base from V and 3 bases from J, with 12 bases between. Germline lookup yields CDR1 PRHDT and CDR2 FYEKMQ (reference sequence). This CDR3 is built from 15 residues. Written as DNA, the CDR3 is TGTGCCAGCAGCTTAGCGTCTGACAGTGACTATGGCTACACCTTC. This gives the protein CASSLASDSDYGYTF.

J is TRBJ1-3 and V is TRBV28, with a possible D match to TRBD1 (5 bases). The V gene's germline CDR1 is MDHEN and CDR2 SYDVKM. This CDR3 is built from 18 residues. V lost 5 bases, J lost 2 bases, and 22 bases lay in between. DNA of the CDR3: TGTGCCAGCAGTAACCTTCGGGGCCTTACTCCACCTGGAAACACCATATATTTT. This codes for CASSNLRGLTPPGNTIYF.

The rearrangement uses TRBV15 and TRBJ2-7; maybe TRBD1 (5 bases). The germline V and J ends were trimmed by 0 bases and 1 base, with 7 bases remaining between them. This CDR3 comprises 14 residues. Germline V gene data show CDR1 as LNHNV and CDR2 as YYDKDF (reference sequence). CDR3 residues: CATSRDRQSYEQYF. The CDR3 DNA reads TGTGCCACCAGCAGAGATAGACAGTCCTACGAGCAGTACTTC.

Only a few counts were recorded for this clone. The CDR3 reads CASLRGPSSYNEQFF. The CDR3 DNA reads as TGTGCCAGCCTCCGGGGCCCGAGCTCCTACAATGAGCAGTTCTTC. The rearrangement uses TRBV5-8 and TRBJ2-1, with D perhaps being TRBD1 or TRBD2 (5 bases each). V lost 7 bases to trimming and J lost 0 bases, with 14 bases between them. The CDR3 runs to 15 residues. From germline, CDR1 is SGHTS and CDR2 YDEGEE.

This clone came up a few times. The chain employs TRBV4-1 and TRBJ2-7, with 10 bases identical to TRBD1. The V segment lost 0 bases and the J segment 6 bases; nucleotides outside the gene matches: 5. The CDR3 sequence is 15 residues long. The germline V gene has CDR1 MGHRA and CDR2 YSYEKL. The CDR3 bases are TGCGCCAGCAGCCAAGAGAGGGACAGGGGCGGCGAGCAGTACTTC. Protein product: CASSQERDRGGEQYF.

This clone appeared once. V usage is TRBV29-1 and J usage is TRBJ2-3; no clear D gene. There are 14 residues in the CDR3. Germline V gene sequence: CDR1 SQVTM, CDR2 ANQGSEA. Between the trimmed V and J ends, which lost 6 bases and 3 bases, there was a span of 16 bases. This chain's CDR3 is CSVFRQSQTDTQYF. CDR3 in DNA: TGCAGCGTCTTCCGCCAAAGCCAGACAGATACGCAGTATTTT.

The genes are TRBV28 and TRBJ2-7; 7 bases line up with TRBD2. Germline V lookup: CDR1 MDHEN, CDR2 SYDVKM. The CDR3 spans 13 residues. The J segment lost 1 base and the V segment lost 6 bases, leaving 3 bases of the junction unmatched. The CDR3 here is CASSQGLSYEQYF. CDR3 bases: TGTGCCAGCAGCCAGGGACTATCCTACGAGCAGTACTTC.